What follows are 5 T cell receptor beta chains derived from one specimen sequenced in a study of cytomegalovirus exposure and HLA in healthy donors. Primers included in the PCR were 60 Vbeta and 13 Jbeta primers. Only in-frame clones appear in the TCRdb table, and some are missing; sequencing was by immunoSEQ multiplex PCR. The top ten clones hold 4.2% of a sample with 100,000 to 150,000 clones, about two thirds of them seen once. Sequenced: PBMCs. The receptors were gathered from a man aged 45 to 65 in good health and CMV-seropositive.

Note on this clone: This sample includes further DNA sequences coding for the same CDR3. CDR3 nucleotide sequence: TGTGCCAGCAGCTCGACAGGCCACTATAATTCACCCCTCCACTTT. Its protein is CASSSTGHYNSPLHF. The rearrangement joins TRBV7-9 to TRBJ1-6; D perhaps matches TRBD1 (6 bases). Trimming took off 4 bases at V and 3 bases at J, with 10 bases between the two ends. The germline CDR1 and CDR2 sequences are SEHNR and FQNEAQ (reference sequence). CDR3 length: 15 amino acids. Filled out from reference TRBV7-9 and TRBJ1-6, the complete variable domain reads DTGVSQNPRHKITKRGQNVTFRCDPISEHNRLYWYRQTLGQGPEFLTYFQNEAQLEKSRLLSDRFSAERPKGSFSTLEIQRTEQGDSAMYLCASSSTGHYNSPLHFGNGTRLTVT.

Points on this clone: The junction and the germline gene differ at one end; a read error may be behind it. CDR3 loop: CASSFRQTTSF. For the CDR3, the DNA is TGTGCCAGCAGCTTCAGGCAGACAACCTCCTTC. The rearrangement joins TRBV11-3 to TRBJ2-7, with D unclear. CDR1 SGHNT and CDR2 YENEEA come from the germline V gene. CDR3 length: 11 residues.

This clone was detected a few times. The chain is built from TRBV29-1 and TRBJ2-7, with a possible D match to TRBD2 (5 bases). From germline, CDR1 is SQVTM and CDR2 ANQGSEA. The CDR3 sequence is 14 residues long. Trimming removed 0 bases at V and 0 bases at J, with 9 bases between. CDR3 sequence reads: CSVEDPGSSYEQYF. The CDR3 DNA follows: TGCAGCGTTGAAGATCCGGGGAGCTCCTACGAGCAGTACTTC.

The chain combines TRBV7-8 with TRBJ1-5; D ambiguous. The CDR3 has 12 residues. The germline CDR1 and CDR2 sequences are SGHVS and FQNEAQ. V was pared by 1 base and J by 7 bases, with 5 bases between. The CDR3 protein is CASSLGHQPQHF. The CDR3 nucleotides read TGTGCCAGCAGCTTAGGACACCAGCCCCAGCATTTT. Drawing the rest from reference TRBV7-8 and TRBJ1-5, the complete variable domain is GAGVSQSPRYKVAKRGQDVALRCDPISGHVSLFWYQQALGQGPEFLTYFQNEAQLDKSGLPSDRFFAERPEGSVSTLKIQRTQQEDSAVYLCASSLGHQPQHFGDGTRLSIL.

The V gene is TRBV6-5, the J gene TRBJ1-2, with 7 nucleotides matching TRBD1. The CDR3 consists of 14 residues. Losses at the gene ends were 0 bases for V and 5 bases for J; bases not matched to a gene: 3. CDR1 and CDR2 from the germline V gene are MNHEY and SVGAGI. The CDR3: CASSYSGQAYGYTF. CDR3 sequence (DNA): TGTGCCAGCAGTTACTCTGGACAGGCTTATGGCTACACCTTC.